These 14 T cell receptor beta chains share one sample of origin, sequenced in a study of cytomegalovirus exposure and HLA in healthy donors. A multiplex PCR was run with 60 Vbeta primers and 13 Jbeta primers. This table comes from immunoSEQ multiplex PCR, and its TCRdb copy is limited to in-frame clones, with some not included. The ten most abundant clones cover under 3.5% of a sample with some 120,000 clones. The sample comprised PBMCs. Receptors were obtained from a man aged 25 to 40 in good health and CMV-seronegative.

The CDR3 spells CASSFGRASYEQYF. In nucleotides, the CDR3 is TGTGCCAGCAGCTTCGGCAGGGCATCCTACGAGCAGTACTTC. The chain combines TRBV7-2 with TRBJ2-7; D perhaps matches TRBD1 (5 bases). The germline gives CDR1 SGHTA, CDR2 FQGNSA. The germline V and J ends were trimmed by 3 bases and 1 base, with 10 bases remaining between them. The CDR3 runs 14 residues.

This clone counts as medium-sized by frequency. The chain combines TRBV19 with TRBJ1-1, with TRBD1 as a possible D gene (6 bases). This CDR3 contains 14 residues. Germline V gene sequence: CDR1 LNHDA, CDR2 SQIVND (reference sequence). V was clipped by 6 bases and J by 6 bases, with 17 bases between them. The CDR3 nucleotides are TGTGCCAGTAGGAGACCAGGGGATTGGGCTGAAGCTTTCTTT. Translating it yields CASRRPGDWAEAFF.

The chain joins TRBV28 to TRBJ2-7, with 7 positions matching TRBD1. The V and J ends lost 5 bases and 5 bases, in that order; junction bases with no gene match: 3. The CDR3 contains 12 residues. The germline CDR1 and CDR2 sequences are MDHEN and SYDVKM. CDR3 sequence: CASSQQGHEQYF. DNA for the CDR3: TGTGCCAGCAGTCAACAGGGGCACGAGCAGTACTTC.

The genes are TRBV5-1 and TRBJ1-2, with 7 nucleotides matching TRBD1. The CDR3 runs 17 residues. The V gene's germline CDR1 is SGHRS and CDR2 YFSETQ. Trimming removed 0 bases from V and 3 bases from J; junction bases left unmatched: 11. The CDR3 loop is CASSLDTGVLFDYGYTF. The CDR3 DNA reads TGCGCCAGCAGCTTGGACACAGGGGTGCTGTTTGACTATGGCTACACCTTC. Complete variable domain (other parts from reference TRBV5-1 and TRBJ1-2): KAGVTQTPRYLIKTRGQQVTLSCSPISGHRSVSWYQQTPGQGLQFLFEYFSETQRNKGNFPGRFSGRQFSNSRSEMNVSTLELGDSALYLCASSLDTGVLFDYGYTFGSGTRLTVV.

The J gene is TRBJ2-7, the V gene TRBV7-6, with 9 positions matching TRBD2. This CDR3 contains 15 residues. V gave up 2 bases and J gave up 4 bases; unmatched junction bases: 6. Looked up from germline, CDR1 is SGHVS and CDR2 is FNYEAQ. The chain's CDR3 is CASSLFAGGPYEQYF. The CDR3 nucleotides are TGTGCCAGCAGCTTATTCGCGGGAGGGCCTTACGAGCAGTACTTC.

The chain carries TRBV7-2 and TRBJ1-6; D is unclear. With 1 base removed from V and 7 bases from J, the gap between germline ends came to 11 bases. This CDR3 spans 15 amino acids. Germline-derived CDR1 and CDR2 are SGHTA and FQGNSA. The CDR3 loop is CASSLGTGPNSPLHF. The CDR3 DNA sequence: TGTGCCAGCAGCTTAGGTACGGGTCCCAATTCACCCCTCCACTTT.

The V gene is TRBV27, the J gene TRBJ2-1, with D possibly matching TRBD2 (7 bases). Trimming removed 5 bases from V and 3 bases from J, with 17 bases in between. Germline values: CDR1 MNHEY, CDR2 SMNVEV (reference sequence). The CDR3 length is 16 residues. The CDR3 DNA is TGTGCCAGCAGTCCCGAGGGGGGAGGGGGCTACAATGAGCAGTTCTTC. It codes for CASSPEGGGGYNEQFF.

The rearrangement joins TRBV6-4 to TRBJ2-6, with D maybe TRBD1 (5 bases). CDR1 and CDR2 (germline): MRHNA, SNTAGT. This CDR3 contains 15 residues. V dropped 6 bases and J dropped 2 bases, with 11 bases sitting between them. CDR3 region: CASSHQGTGANVLTF. In DNA form, the CDR3 reads TGTGCCAGCAGCCATCAGGGTACTGGGGCCAACGTCCTGACTTTC.

This chain links TRBV27 with TRBJ2-7, with no clear D. Trimming removed 4 bases from V and 2 bases from J, with 12 bases in between. The CDR3 has 14 residues. The germline V gene has CDR1 MNHEY and CDR2 SMNVEV (reference sequence). The CDR3 spells CASSSREATYEQYF. The DNA for the CDR3 is TGTGCCAGCAGTTCCCGAGAGGCTACCTACGAGCAGTACTTC.

The J gene is TRBJ2-3, the V gene TRBV5-1; 11 nucleotides agree with TRBD2. V trimming: 4 bases; J trimming: 1 base; junction bases outside the gene matches: 8. The CDR3 runs 17 residues. Germline-derived CDR1 and CDR2 are SGHRS and YFSETQ. CDR3 region: CASSPGTSGQGTDTQYF. The CDR3 nucleotides are TGCGCCAGCAGCCCGGGGACTAGCGGCCAGGGCACAGATACGCAGTATTTT.

The V call is TRBV7-9, the J call TRBJ1-6; the D gene is possibly TRBD1 (6 bases). Per the germline V gene, CDR1 is SEHNR and CDR2 is FQNEAQ (reference sequence). V lost 5 bases to trimming and J lost 5 bases, with 19 bases between them. The CDR3 spans 17 residues. CDR3 in amino acids: CASSPHTGRTHNSPLHF. In nucleotides, the CDR3 is TGTGCCAGCAGCCCACACACAGGGCGAACCCATAATTCACCCCTCCACTTT.

The rearrangement links TRBV5-1 to TRBJ2-3, with 10 bases identical to TRBD2. Germline CDR1 reads SGHRS; CDR2 reads YFSETQ. CDR3 length: 18 residues. Trimming removed 0 bases from V and 4 bases from J; junction bases left unmatched: 11. The CDR3 DNA sequence: TGCGCCAGCAGCTTGGTACCCCCTAGCGGGAGTGGCGCAGATACGCAGTATTTT. It yields the protein CASSLVPPSGSGADTQYF.

The rearrangement uses TRBV19 and TRBJ1-1; D is perhaps TRBD1 (5 bases). The CDR3 runs to 14 residues. Germline CDR1 and CDR2: LNHDA and SQIVND (reference sequence). Trimming took off 3 bases at V and 4 bases at J, with 12 bases between the two ends. CDR3 sequence: CASSIGQGSTEAFF. Here the CDR3 DNA reads TGTGCCAGTAGTATTGGGCAGGGTTCCACTGAAGCTTTCTTT.

The chain carries TRBV2 and TRBJ2-7; D is unresolved. V shed 4 bases and J shed 7 bases, with 17 bases lying between them. Germline values: CDR1 SNHLY, CDR2 FYNNEI. The length of the CDR3 is 14 residues. The CDR3 is CASSGVIYGVEQYF. CDR3 coding DNA: TGTGCCAGCAGTGGGGTGATTTACGGAGTGGAGCAGTACTTC.